This T cell receptor (beta chain) was retrieved from a study of T cell responses to AZD1222 COVID-19 vaccine (dated by TCRdb to the early 2020s). A note on the overall study: AZD1222 recipients with second doses at about 4 weeks or about 12 weeks were pooled, because spike-specific TCR depth and breadth did not differ between schedules. A total of approximately 240 trial participants underwent TCR sequencing, of whom about 210 received two doses of AZD1222 and roughly 25 received two doses of the MenACWY control vaccine. Trial participants were enrolled by age into subgroups of 18-55, 56-69 and 70-plus years, and about 150, 27 and 61 TCR-sequenced participants, respectively, were included in these subgroups.

In the paper's terms, the time point label means: baseline before first vaccination. The vaccinee samples were drawn from two UK trials, COV001 and COV002, one of which was a single-blind randomized controlled phase 2/3 trial testing AZD1222 (ChAdOx1 nCoV-19) in healthy adults. For TCRbeta chain sequencing, PBMC samples from trial participants were taken at day 0 and at day 28 after the second dose. The CDR3 regions of human TCRbeta chains were subjected to immunosequencing. As for the original processing: TCRs in the repertoires were matched against a reference library of SARS-CoV-2-specific TCRs that had been generated with the MIRA antigen-specificity platform. Breadth was defined as the fraction of unique TCRs that were SARS-CoV-2-associated. Depth was defined as the fraction of total T cells that were SARS-CoV-2-associated. Using the MIRA data, each spike-specific TCR was assigned both to the spike region to which the TCR was reactive and to a CD4 or CD8 class. Log10-transformed breadth and depth values were compared by one-way ANOVA with Sidak's multiple comparisons tests. TCRdb's version of the immuneACCESS table is confined to in-frame rearrangements and falls short of the full clone set. An unresolved V gene accounts for under half of the shortfall where checked; the remainder is of unknown origin. V, J and clone size derive from that table, while D and trimming were established from the DNA sequence. The sample table records some 90,000 clones; 80% to 90% of these occur just once. Of the sample, 7.9% falls within the top ten clones.

The CDR3 holds 14 amino acids from the cysteine to the phenylalanine. The kept DNA is CDR3 alone, 42 bases in frame from the first base. V and J are truncated by 0 bases and 4 bases respectively, leaving an intervening sequence of 10 bases. According to the germline V gene, CDR1 reads SGHDT and CDR2 reads YYEEEE. What the research found in general, with its limitations: Reportedly, close to half of the unique spike-specific TCRs recognized epitopes lying outside the regions that are mutated in the B.1.351 and B.1.1.7 variants. Vaccine-associated CD4 TCRs spanned the whole spike protein, with dominant responses in regions 160-218 and 743-854. In the small 56-69-year group, the increase in depth fell short of significance, most likely because of low power. After two AZD1222 doses, both the breadth and the depth of spike-specific TCRs were significantly higher than at day 0 and than in MenACWY recipients. Because no day 14 peak-response samples were available, the repertoires could be characterized only after the peak T cell response. Most participants were white British and females outnumbered males, and the authors suggested that clonal diversity may have been underestimated. Only a handful of AZD1222 recipients were SARS-CoV-2 seropositive at baseline, limiting conclusions about previously exposed vaccinees.

In regard to this clone: What this receptor recognizes is not known. The record has no base qualities; no much larger clone is one base away.

This chain is built from TRBV5-6 and TRBJ1-2; TRBD1 is possibly the D segment (6 matching bases). The sequence was collected from an adult in good health. This specimen consisted of peripheral blood, obtained on day 0 of AZD1222 vaccination. The base sequence is TGTGCCAGCAGCTTGGGGACAGCGATCTATGGCTACACCTTC. Its amino acids are CASSLGTAIYGYTF.